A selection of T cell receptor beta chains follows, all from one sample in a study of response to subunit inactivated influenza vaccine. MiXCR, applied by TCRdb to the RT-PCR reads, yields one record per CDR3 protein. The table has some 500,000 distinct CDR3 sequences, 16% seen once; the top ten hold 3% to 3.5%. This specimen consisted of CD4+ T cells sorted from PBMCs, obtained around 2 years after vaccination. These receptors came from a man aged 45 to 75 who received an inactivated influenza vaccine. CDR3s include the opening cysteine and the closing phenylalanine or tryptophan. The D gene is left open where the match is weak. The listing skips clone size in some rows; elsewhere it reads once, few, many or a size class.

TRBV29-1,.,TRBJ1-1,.,TGCAGCGTTGAAGTCGGGTCATACACTGAAGCTTTCTTT,CSVEVGSYTEAFF
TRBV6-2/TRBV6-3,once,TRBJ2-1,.,TGTGCCAGCAGTACCGGACAAACCGGGGGTTACAATGAGCAGTTCTTC,CASSTGQTGGYNEQFF
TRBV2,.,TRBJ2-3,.,TGTGCCAGCAGTGATTGGCGCCCGAGCACAGATACGCAGTATTTT,CASSDWRPSTDTQYF
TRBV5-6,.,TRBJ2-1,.,TGTGCCAGCAGCCCGGGGCTCAGAAGTTACAATGAGCAGTTCTTC,CASSPGLRSYNEQFF
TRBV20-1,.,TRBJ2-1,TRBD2,TGCAGTGCTAGATCAACGGGACTAGCGGGCTACAATGAGCAGTTCTTC,CSARSTGLAGYNEQFF
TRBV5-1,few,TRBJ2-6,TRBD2,TGCGCCAGCAGCCTCCAACCGGGGACTACCAACGTCCTGACTTTC,CASSLQPGTTNVLTF
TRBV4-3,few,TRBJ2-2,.,TGCGCCAGCAGCCAAGAACTTGCAGGGAACACCGGGGAGCTGTTTTTT,CASSQELAGNTGELFF
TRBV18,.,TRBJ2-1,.,TGTGCCAGCTCACCCCAGGGAATCTACAATGAGCAGTTCTTC,CASSPQGIYNEQFF
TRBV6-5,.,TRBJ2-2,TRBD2,TGTGCCAGCAGTTACTCGATCCTAGCGGGGGGGGTGGGCACCGGGGAGCTGTTTTTT,CASSYSILAGGVGTGELFF
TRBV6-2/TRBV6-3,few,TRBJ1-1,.,TGTGCCAGCAGTTACTCAGCACTTATGAACACTGAAGCTTTCTTT,CASSYSALMNTEAFF
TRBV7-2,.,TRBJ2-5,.,TGTGCCAGCAGCGAAACGGGACTCTACCAAGAGACCCAGTACTTC,CASSETGLYQETQYF
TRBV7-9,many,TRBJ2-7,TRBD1,TGTGCCAGCAGCCTAGAAGGGACAGCCTACGAGCAGTACTTC,CASSLEGTAYEQYF
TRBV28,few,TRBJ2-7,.,TGTGCCAGCAGTTTAATCTGGGACCCCAGCTCCTACGAGCAGTACTTC,CASSLIWDPSSYEQYF
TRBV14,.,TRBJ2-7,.,TGTGCCAGCAGCCAAGAACGCGGTGTATACGAGCAGTACTTC,CASSQERGVYEQYF
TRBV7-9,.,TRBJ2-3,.,TGTGCCAGCAGCCCACGGGGCTTGGGTACAGATACGCAGTATTTT,CASSPRGLGTDTQYF
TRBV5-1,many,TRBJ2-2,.,TGCGCCAGCAGCTTATTACAAGACACCGGGGAGCTGTTTTTT,CASSLLQDTGELFF
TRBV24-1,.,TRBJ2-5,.,TGTGCCACCAGTGACCCAACGACAGAAGAGACCCAGTACTTC,CATSDPTTEETQYF
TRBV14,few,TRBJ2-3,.,TGTGCCAGCAGCCAAGAGGTTCGGCGTCAGGATACGCAGTATTTT,CASSQEVRRQDTQYF
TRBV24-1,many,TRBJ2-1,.,TGTGCCACCAACGTCGGAGCTGACTACAATGAGCAGTTCTTC,CATNVGADYNEQFF
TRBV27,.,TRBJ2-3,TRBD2,TGTGCCAGCAAATTTATCAGCGGGAATACGCAGTATTTT,CASKFISGNTQYF
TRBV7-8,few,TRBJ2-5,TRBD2,TGTGCCAACTCGCGACTAGCGGAAGAGACCCAGTACTTC,CANSRLAEETQYF
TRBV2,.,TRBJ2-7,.,TGTGCCAGCAGTGGCCAGGGTGGCCACGAGCAGTACTTC,CASSGQGGHEQYF
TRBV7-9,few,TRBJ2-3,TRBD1,TGTGCCAGCAGCTCTACAGGGGGCGCAGATACGCAGTATTTT,CASSSTGGADTQYF
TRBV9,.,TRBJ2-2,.,TGTGCCAGCAGCGTCGGGAGTTCGGTCACCGGGGAGCTGTTTTTT,CASSVGSSVTGELFF
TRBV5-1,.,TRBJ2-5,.,TGCGCCAGCAGCTTGGTGGCTTCTCGCGGAGAGACCCAGTACTTC,CASSLVASRGETQYF
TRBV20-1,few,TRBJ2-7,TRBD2,TGCAGTGCCAGTCGGTCTAGCGGGAGTCGCGAGCAGTACTTC,CSASRSSGSREQYF
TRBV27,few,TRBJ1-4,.,TGTGCCAGCAGTTTCCCTAATGAAAAACTGTTTTTT,CASSFPNEKLFF
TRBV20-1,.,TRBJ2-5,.,TGCAGTGCTAGCCCCGGAGTCCCCCAAGAGACCCAGTACTTC,CSASPGVPQETQYF
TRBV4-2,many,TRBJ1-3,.,TGTGCCAGCAGCCAAGAGGCGGGGGCGACCTCTGGAAACACCATATATTTT,CASSQEAGATSGNTIYF
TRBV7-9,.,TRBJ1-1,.,TGTGCCAGCAGCTTTTCAGGGGCTTGGGACACTGAAGCTTTCTTT,CASSFSGAWDTEAFF
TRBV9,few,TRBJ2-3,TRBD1,TGTGCCAGCAGCCACTCCACCGGGACAGGGGCAGATACGCAGTATTTT,CASSHSTGTGADTQYF
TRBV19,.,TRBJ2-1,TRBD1,TGTGCCAGTAGTATCGGACAGGGGGGCTCCTACAATGAGCAGTTCTTC,CASSIGQGGSYNEQFF
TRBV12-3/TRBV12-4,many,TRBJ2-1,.,TGTGCCAGCAGCCCATCCGGGTCCTACAATGAGCAGTTCTTC,CASSPSGSYNEQFF
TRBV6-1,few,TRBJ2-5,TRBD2,TGTGCCAGCAGTGAAGCGCGCAGCGGGGGCCTCCAAGAGACCCAGTACTTC,CASSEARSGGLQETQYF
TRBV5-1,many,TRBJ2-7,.,TGCGCCAGCAGCTTGGCTCGGGGCTACGAGCAGTACTTC,CASSLARGYEQYF
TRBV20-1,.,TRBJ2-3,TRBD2,TGCAGTGCTAGCTGGGCTAGCGGGCATACCGGAGGCACAGATACGCAGTATTTT,CSASWASGHTGGTDTQYF
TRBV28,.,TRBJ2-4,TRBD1,TGTGCCAGCAGGCCTCCGACAGGGATAGCCAAAAACATTCAGTACTTC,CASRPPTGIAKNIQYF
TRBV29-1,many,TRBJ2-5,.,TGCAGCGTTGATGCAGGGCTGGAGACCCAGTACTTC,CSVDAGLETQYF
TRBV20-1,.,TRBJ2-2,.,TGCAGTGCCATCGGACAAACGCCCACCGGGGAGCTGTTTTTT,CSAIGQTPTGELFF
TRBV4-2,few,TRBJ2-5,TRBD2,TGTGCCAGCAGCCCGATGGCGGGAGTAGGGGAGACCCAGTACTTC,CASSPMAGVGETQYF
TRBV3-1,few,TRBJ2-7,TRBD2,TGTGCCAGCCGAACGGGGGGCGAGCAGTACTTC,CASRTGGEQYF
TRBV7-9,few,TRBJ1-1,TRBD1,TGTGCCAGCAGCTTATCTACAGGGGTCACTGAAGCTTTCTTT,CASSLSTGVTEAFF
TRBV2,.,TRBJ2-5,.,TGTGCCAGCAGTGAAGATTCGGCGGCCCCGGGGACCCAGTACTTC,CASSEDSAAPGTQYF
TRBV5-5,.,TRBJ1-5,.,TGTGCCAGCAGCCGTTCGGATGGGAGCAATCAGCCCCAGCATTTT,CASSRSDGSNQPQHF
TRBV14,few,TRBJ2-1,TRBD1,TGTGCCAGCAGATCGACAGGGTACAATGAGCAGTTCTTC,CASRSTGYNEQFF
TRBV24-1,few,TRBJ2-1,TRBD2,TGTGCCACCAGTGATCCCGGGACTAGCGGGGGTGAGCAGTTCTTC,CATSDPGTSGGEQFF
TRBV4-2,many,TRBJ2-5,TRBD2,TGTGCCAGCAGCCAAGAGATCAGCGGGGGCCGATCAGAGACCCAGTACTTC,CASSQEISGGRSETQYF
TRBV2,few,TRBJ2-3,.,TGTGCCAGCAGGGATGATCGGCATACGCAGTATTTT,CASRDDRHTQYF
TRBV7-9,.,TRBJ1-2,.,TGTGCCAGCAGCTTAGCGGGTTCCATCGGCTATGGCTACACCTTC,CASSLAGSIGYGYTF
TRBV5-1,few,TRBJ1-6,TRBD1,TGCGCCAGCAGCGCCCTGGACAGGGAAGTTTCACCCCTCCACTTT,CASSALDREVSPLHF
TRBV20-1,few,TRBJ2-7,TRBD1,TGCAGTGCTAGAGATTCGGGACAGGGCGTTTACGAGCAGTACTTC,CSARDSGQGVYEQYF
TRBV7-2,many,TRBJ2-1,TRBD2,TGTGCCAGCAGCATAGCGGGAGGGTCCTACAATGAGCAGTTCTTC,CASSIAGGSYNEQFF
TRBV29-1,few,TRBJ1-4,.,TGCAGCGCCCGGCGTGGCGGGGGGGGAGAAAAACTGTTTTTT,CSARRGGGGEKLFF
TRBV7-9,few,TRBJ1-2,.,TGTGCCAGCAGCTTAGCCGTGGCAGGGGCCGGCTACACCTTC,CASSLAVAGAGYTF
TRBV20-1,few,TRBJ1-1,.,TGCAGTGCTAGGTCATCAATGAACACTGAAGCTTTCTTT,CSARSSMNTEAFF
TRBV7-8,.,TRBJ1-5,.,TGTGCCAGCAGCTTAGGCCCGATAGACGGTCAGCCCCAGCATTTT,CASSLGPIDGQPQHF
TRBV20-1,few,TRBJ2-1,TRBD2,TGCAGTGCTAGACCCCTACTAGCGGGAGGGCTCACAGAGCAGTTCTTC,CSARPLLAGGLTEQFF
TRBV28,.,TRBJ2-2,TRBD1,TGTGCCTGCACAGGGGTCGGCGGGGAGCTGTTTTTT,CACTGVGGELFF
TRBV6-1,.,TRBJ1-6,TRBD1,TGTGCCAGCAGCCGAACAGGGGGTAGCTCCTATAATTCACCCCTCCACTTT,CASSRTGGSSYNSPLHF
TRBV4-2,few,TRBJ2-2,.,TGTGCCAGCAGCGGGGGGCTTATGAACACCGGGGAGCTGTTTTTT,CASSGGLMNTGELFF